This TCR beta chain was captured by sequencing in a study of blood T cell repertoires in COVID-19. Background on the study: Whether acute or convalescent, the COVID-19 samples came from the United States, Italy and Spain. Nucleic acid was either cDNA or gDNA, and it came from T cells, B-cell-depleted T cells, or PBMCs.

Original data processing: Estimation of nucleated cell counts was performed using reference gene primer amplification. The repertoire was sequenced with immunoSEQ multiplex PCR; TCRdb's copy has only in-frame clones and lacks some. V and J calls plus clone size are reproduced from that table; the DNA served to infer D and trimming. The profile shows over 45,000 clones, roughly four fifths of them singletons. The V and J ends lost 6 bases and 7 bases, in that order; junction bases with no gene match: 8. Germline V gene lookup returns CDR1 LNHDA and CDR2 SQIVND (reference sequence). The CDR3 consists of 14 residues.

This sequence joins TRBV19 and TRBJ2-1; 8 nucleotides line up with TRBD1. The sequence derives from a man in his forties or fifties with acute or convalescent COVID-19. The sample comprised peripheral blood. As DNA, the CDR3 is TGTGCCAGTAGGGTGACAGGGGTCGGGAATGAGCAGTTCTTC. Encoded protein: CASRVTGVGNEQFF.